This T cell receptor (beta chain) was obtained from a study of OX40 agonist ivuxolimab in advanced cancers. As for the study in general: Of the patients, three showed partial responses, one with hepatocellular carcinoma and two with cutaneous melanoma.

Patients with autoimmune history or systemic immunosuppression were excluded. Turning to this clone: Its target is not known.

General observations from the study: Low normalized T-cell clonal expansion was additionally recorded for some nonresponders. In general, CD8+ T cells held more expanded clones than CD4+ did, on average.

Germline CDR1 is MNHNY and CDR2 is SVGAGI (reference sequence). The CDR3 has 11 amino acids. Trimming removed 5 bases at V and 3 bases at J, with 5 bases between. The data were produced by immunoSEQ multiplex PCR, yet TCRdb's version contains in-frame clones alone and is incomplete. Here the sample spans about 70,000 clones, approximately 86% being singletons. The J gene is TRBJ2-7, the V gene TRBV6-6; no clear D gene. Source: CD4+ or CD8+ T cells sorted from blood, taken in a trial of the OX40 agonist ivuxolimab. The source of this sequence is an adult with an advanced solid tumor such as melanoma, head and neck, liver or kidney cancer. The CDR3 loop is CASSDGYEQYF. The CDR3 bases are TGTGCCAGCAGTGACGGCTACGAGCAGTACTTC.